The following is a T cell receptor beta chain sequence with its context. Its antigen remains unidentified. Assay used: immunoSEQ multiplex PCR; TCRdb lists only in-frame clones, some missing. In the table there are about 91,000 clones, approximately 80% of which are singletons. The data originate from a study of OX40 agonist ivuxolimab in advanced cancers. Findings of the study overall: Fewer expanded clones were found on average in CD4+ than in CD8+ T cells. Circulating CD4+ and CD8+ T cells showed clonal expansion by week 6 at 0.1 to 3.0 mg/kg.

The CDR3 has 17 residues. Trimming took off 8 bases at V and 0 bases at J, with 19 bases between the two ends. CDR1 and CDR2 from the germline V gene are MDHEN and SYDVKM. The input for sequencing was CD4+ or CD8+ T cells sorted from blood, taken in a trial of the OX40 agonist ivuxolimab. This clonotype was obtained from an adult with an advanced solid tumor such as melanoma, head and neck, liver or kidney cancer. The J gene is TRBJ1-4, the V gene TRBV28, with D unclear. CDR3 in amino acids: CASLSSGNIATNEKLFF. DNA of the CDR3: TGTGCCAGCCTTTCGTCTGGGAACATTGCAACTAATGAAAAACTGTTTTTT.